The sequence of this T cell receptor beta chain was determined in a study of blood T cell repertoires in COVID-19. The overall study: The analysed material was cDNA or gDNA that came from T cells, B-cell-depleted T cells, or PBMCs.

The germline V gene encodes CDR1 LNHDA and CDR2 SQIVND (reference sequence). The CDR3 consists of 14 residues. V shed 5 bases, J shed 3 bases, and the junction held 4 bases outside the gene matches. How the authors handled the data: Quantification of nucleated cells was approximated via reference gene primer amplification. Using immunoSEQ multiplex PCR, the repertoire was profiled, and TCRdb retains in-frame clones only, with some absent. The V and J calls and clone size come from that table; D and trimming were worked out from the DNA. The sample contains approximately 170,000 clones, 70% to 90% of which appear only once.

The clonotype originates from a man in his sixties who had recovered from COVID-19. Input material: peripheral blood. V usage is TRBV19 and J usage is TRBJ1-5, with 7 bases matching TRBD1. This chain's CDR3 is CASSPGQSNQPQHF. CDR3 DNA: TGTGCCAGTAGTCCGGGACAGTCCAATCAGCCCCAGCATTTT.